This TCR beta chain was documented in a study of blood T cell repertoires in COVID-19. Study context: COVID-19 samples collected from the United States, Italy and Spain covered acute and convalescent phases. The analysed material was cDNA or gDNA that came from T cells, B-cell-depleted T cells, or PBMCs.

All enrollees were roughly 18 to 90 years old and from 24 US areas. CDR3 size: 15 residues. V shed 3 bases and J 2 bases; nucleotides not matched to a gene: 9. Per germline, CDR1 SQVTM and CDR2 ANQGSEA. In the source study's methods: Amplification of reference gene primers provided the estimated nucleated cell counts. Only in-frame clones appear in the TCRdb table, and some are missing; sequencing was by immunoSEQ multiplex PCR. V, J and clone size derive from that table, while D and trimming were established from the DNA sequence. The sample includes hundreds of thousands of clones, 85% of them seen just once.

This chain links TRBV29-1 with TRBJ2-5; 7 bases are shared with TRBD1. The source of this sequence is a woman aged 45-65 years who had recovered from COVID-19. The sample taken for sequencing was PBMCs or T cells enriched from blood (not recorded which). CDR3 residues: CSVDPTQGVQETQYF. CDR3 nucleotides: TGCAGCGTTGACCCGACTCAGGGGGTACAAGAGACCCAGTACTTC.